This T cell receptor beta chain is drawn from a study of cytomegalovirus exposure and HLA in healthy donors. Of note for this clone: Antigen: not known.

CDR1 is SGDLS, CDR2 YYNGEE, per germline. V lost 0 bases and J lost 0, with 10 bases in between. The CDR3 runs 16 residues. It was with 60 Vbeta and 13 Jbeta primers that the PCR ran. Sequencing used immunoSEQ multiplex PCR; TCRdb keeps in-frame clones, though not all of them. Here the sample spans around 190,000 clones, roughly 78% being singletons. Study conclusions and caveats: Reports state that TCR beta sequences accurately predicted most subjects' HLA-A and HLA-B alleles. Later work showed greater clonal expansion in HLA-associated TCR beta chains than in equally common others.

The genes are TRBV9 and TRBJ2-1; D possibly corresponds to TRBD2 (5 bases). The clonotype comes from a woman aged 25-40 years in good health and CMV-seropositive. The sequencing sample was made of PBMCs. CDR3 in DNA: TGTGCCAGCAGCGTAGCGCGGGCTAGCTCCTACAATGAGCAGTTCTTC. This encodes CASSVARASSYNEQFF.